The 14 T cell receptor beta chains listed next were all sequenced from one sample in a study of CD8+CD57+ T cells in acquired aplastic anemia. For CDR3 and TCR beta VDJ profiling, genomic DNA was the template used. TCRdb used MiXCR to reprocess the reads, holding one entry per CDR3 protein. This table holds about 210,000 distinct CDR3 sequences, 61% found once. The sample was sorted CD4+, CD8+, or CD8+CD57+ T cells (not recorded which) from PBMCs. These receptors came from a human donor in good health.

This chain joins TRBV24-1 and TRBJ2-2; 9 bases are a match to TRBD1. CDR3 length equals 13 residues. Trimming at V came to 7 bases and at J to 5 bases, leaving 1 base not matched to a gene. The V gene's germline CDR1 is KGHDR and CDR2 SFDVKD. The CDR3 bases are TGTGCCACCAGGGGACAGGGAACCGGGGAGCTGTTTTTT. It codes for CATRGQGTGELFF.

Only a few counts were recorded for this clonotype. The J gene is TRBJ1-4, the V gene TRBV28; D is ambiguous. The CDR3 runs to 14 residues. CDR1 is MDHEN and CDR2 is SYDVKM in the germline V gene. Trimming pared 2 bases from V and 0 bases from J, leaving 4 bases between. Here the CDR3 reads CASSLIATNEKLFF. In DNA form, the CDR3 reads TGTGCCAGCAGTTTAATCGCAACTAATGAAAAACTGTTTTTT.

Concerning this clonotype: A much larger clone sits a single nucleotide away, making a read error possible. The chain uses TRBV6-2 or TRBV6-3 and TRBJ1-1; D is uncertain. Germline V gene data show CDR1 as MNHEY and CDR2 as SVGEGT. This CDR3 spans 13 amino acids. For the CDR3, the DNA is TGTGCCTCCCTCCAAGGAGGTGTCACTGGAGCTTTCTTT. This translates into CASLQGGVTGAFF.

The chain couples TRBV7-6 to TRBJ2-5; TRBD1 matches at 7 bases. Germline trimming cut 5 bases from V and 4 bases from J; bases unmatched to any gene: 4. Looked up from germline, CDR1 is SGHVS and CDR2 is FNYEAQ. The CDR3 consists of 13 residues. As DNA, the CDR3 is TGTGCCAGCAGCGTACAGGGGCGAGAGACCCAGTACTTC. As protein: CASSVQGRETQYF.

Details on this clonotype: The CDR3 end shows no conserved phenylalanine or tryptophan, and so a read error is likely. For the CDR3, the DNA is TGTGCCAGCAGTTATCCCAGTTTGAGCTCCTATAATTCACCCCTCCACCTT. Translating gives CASSYPSLSSYNSPLHL. The V gene is TRBV2, the J gene TRBJ1-6; D remains unclear. Trimming stripped 5 bases from V and 0 bases from J, with 14 bases between. CDR3 length equals 17 residues. The germline gives CDR1 SNHLY, CDR2 FYNNEI.

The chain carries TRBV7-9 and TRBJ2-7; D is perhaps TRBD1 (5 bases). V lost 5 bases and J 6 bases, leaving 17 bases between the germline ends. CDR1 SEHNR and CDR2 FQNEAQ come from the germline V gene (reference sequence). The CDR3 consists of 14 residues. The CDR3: CASSQLRGSSEQYF. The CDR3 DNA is TGTGCCAGCAGCCAACTTAGGGGTTCGTCCGAGCAGTACTTC.

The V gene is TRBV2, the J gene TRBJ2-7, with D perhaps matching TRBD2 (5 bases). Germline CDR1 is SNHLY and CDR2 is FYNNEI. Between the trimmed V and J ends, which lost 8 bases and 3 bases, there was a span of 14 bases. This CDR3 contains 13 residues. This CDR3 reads CASAVDGLYEQYF. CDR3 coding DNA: TGTGCCAGCGCTGTCGACGGACTCTACGAGCAGTACTTC.

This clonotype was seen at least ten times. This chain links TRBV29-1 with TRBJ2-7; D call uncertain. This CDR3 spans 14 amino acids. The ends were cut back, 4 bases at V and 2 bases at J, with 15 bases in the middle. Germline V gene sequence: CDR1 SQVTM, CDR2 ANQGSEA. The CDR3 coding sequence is TGCAGCGTTGCCAATTATGCAGAAGCCTACGAGCAGTACTTC. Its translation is CSVANYAEAYEQYF.

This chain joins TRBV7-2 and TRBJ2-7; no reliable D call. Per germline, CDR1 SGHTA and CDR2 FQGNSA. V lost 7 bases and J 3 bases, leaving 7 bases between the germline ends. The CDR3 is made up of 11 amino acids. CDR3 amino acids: CASTADYEQYF. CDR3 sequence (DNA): TGTGCCAGCACGGCGGACTACGAGCAGTACTTC.

The CDR3 sequence is CSANREGDTQYF. CDR3 in DNA: TGCAGTGCTAACAGGGAAGGCGATACGCAGTATTTT. The rearrangement uses TRBV20-1 and TRBJ2-3; perhaps TRBD1 as D (6 bases). The V end lost 4 bases, the J end lost 6 bases, and 11 bases lay between the germline ends. From germline, CDR1 is DFQATT and CDR2 SNEGSKA (reference sequence). The CDR3 contains 12 residues.

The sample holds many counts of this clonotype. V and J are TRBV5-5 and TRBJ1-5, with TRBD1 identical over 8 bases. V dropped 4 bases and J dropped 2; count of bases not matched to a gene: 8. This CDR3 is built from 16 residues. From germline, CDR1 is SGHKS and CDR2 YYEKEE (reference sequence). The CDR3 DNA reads TGTGCCAGCAGCGCCGACAGGGGAATAGGCAATCAGCCCCAGCATTTT. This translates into CASSADRGIGNQPQHF.

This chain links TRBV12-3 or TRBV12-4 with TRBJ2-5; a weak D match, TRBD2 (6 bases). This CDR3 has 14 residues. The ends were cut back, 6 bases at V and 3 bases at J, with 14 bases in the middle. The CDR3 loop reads CASSPHSGEETQYF. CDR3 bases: TGTGCCAGCAGCCCCCATTCGGGGGAAGAGACCCAGTACTTC.

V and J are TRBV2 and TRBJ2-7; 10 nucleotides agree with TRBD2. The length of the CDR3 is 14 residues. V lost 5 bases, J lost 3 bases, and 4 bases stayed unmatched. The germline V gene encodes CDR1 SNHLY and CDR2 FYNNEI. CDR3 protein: CASSSSGSIYEQYF. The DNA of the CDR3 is TGTGCCAGCAGTTCTAGCGGGAGCATCTACGAGCAGTACTTC.

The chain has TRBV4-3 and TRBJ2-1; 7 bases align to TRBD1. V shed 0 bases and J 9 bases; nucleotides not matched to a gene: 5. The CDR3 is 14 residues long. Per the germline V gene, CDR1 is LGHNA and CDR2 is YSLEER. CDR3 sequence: CASSQEGTVGEQFF. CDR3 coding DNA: TGCGCCAGCAGCCAAGAAGGGACAGTCGGTGAGCAGTTCTTC.